This T cell receptor beta chain was profiled in a study of immune characterization of retroperitoneal liposarcoma (dated by TCRdb to between 2018 and 2021). At the junction V is shortened by 0 bases and J by 1 base; bases outside the gene matches: 3. The cysteine opens and the phenylalanine closes a CDR3 of 16 amino acids. Of the read, only the CDR3 DNA is kept; its 48 bases are in frame from base 1. Sequences MGHRA (CDR1) and YSYEKL (CDR2) are obtained from the germline V gene. Notes on this clonotype: The antigen this receptor binds is unknown. No much larger clonotype is one base removed from it; base qualities were not supplied.

Libraries were built with PCR. TCRdb shows the sequencer as NextSeq 500. TCRdb trimmed public reads at Q25 via fastp, called clones via MiXCR and kept in-frame beta chains. Entries that share a CDR3 protein sequence are merged under the most common genes and DNA. In all, the sample holds about 11,000 distinct CDR3 sequences, and about 20% of those were seen once. Of the sample, about 9.8% is held by the ten largest clones. The rearranged chain carries TRBV4-1 and TRBJ2-3, with 8 bases matching TRBD2. The sequenced sample was blood. This receptor was identified in a female donor with retroperitoneal liposarcoma. At the DNA level, the sequence is TGCGCCAGCAGCCAAGAAGGCGGGAGGCGCACAGATACGCAGTATTTT. It specifies CASSQEGGRRTDTQYF.